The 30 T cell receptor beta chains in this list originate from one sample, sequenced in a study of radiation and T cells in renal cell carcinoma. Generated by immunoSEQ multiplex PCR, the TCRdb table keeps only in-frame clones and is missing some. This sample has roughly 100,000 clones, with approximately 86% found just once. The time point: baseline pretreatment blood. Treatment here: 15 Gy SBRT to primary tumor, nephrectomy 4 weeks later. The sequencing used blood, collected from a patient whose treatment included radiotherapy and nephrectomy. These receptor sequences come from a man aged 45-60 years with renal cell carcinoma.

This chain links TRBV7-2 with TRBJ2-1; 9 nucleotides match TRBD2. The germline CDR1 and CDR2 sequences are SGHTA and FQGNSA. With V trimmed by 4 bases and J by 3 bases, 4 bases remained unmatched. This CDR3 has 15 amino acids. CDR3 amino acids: CASSSALAGYNEQFF. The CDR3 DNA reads TGTGCCAGCAGCTCGGCACTAGCGGGCTACAATGAGCAGTTCTTC.

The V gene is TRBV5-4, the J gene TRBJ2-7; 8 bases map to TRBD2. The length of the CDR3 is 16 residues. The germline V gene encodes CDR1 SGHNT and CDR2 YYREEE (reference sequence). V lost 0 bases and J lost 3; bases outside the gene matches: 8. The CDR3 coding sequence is TGTGCCAGCAGCTTGGTACCTTCGGGGGGGCACTACGAGCAGTACTTC. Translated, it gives CASSLVPSGGHYEQYF.

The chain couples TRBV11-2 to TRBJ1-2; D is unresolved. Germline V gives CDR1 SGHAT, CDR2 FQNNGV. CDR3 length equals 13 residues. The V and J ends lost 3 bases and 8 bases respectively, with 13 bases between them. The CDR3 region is CASSLVIGGGYTF. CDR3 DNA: TGTGCCAGCAGCTTGGTTATTGGTGGCGGCTACACCTTC.

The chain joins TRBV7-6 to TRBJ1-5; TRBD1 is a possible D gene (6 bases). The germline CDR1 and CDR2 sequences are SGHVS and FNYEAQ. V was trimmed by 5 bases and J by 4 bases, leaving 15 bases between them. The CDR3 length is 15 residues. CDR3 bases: TGTGCCAGCAGCCCCATGGCAGGGGTGAATCAGCCCCAGCATTTT. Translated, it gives CASSPMAGVNQPQHF.

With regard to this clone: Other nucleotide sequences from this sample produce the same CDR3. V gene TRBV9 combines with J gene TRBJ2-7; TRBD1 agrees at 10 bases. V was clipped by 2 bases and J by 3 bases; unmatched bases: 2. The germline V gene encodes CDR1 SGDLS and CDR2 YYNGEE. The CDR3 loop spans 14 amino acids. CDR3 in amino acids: CASSVGTGDYEQYF. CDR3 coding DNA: TGTGCCAGCAGCGTGGGGACAGGGGACTACGAGCAGTACTTC.

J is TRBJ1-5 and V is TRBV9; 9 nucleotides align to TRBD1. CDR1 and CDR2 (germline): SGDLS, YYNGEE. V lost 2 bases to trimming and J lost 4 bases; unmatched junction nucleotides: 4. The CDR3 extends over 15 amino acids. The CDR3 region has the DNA TGTGCCAGCAGCGTGACAGGGGGAGGTAATCAGCCCCAGCATTTT. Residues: CASSVTGGGNQPQHF.

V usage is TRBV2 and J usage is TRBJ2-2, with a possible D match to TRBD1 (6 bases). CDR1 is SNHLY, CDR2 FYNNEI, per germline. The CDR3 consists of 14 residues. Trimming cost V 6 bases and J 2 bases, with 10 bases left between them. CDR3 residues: CASRLQGNTGELFF. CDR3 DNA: TGTGCCAGCAGGTTACAGGGTAACACCGGGGAGCTGTTTTTT.

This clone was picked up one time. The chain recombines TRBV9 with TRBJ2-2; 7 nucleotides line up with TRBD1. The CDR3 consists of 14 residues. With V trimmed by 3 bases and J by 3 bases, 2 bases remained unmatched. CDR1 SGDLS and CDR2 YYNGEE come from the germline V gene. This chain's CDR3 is CASSEGAHTGELFF. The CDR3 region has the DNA TGTGCCAGCAGCGAGGGGGCCCACACCGGGGAGCTGTTTTTT.

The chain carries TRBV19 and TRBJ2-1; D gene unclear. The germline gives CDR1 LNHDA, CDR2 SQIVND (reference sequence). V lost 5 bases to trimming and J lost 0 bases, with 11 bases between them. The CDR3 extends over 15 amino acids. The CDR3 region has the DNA TGTGCCAGTAGTCGCCAGATCCTCTCCTACAATGAGCAGTTCTTC. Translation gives CASSRQILSYNEQFF.

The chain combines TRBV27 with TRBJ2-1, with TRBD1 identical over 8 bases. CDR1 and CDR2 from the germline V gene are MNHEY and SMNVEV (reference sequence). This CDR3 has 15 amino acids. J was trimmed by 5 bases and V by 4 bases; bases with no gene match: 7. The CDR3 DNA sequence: TGTGCCAGCAGTTCACCCGGGACAGGTAACAATGAGCAGTTCTTC. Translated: CASSSPGTGNNEQFF.

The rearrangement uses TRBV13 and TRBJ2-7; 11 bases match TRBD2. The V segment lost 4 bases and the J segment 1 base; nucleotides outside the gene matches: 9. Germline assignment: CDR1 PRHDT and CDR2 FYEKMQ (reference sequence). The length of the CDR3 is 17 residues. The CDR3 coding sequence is TGTGCCAGCAGCTGGTATGGACTAGCGGGTGTATCCTACGAGCAGTACTTC. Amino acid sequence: CASSWYGLAGVSYEQYF.

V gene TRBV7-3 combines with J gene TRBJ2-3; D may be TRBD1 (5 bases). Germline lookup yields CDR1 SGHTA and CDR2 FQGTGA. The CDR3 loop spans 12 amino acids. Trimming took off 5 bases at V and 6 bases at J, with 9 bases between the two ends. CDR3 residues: CASSAGFDTQYF. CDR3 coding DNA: TGTGCCAGCAGCGCAGGGTTTGATACGCAGTATTTT. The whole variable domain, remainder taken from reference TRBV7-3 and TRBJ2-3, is GAGVSQTPSNKVTEKGKYVELRCDPISGHTALYWYRQSLGQGPEFLIYFQGTGAADDSGLPNDRFFAVRPEGSVSTLKIQRTERGDSAVYLCASSAGFDTQYFGPGTRLTVL.

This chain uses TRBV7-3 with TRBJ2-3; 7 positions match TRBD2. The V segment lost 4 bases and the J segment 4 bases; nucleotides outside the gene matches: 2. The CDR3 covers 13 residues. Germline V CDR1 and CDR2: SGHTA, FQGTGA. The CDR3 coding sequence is TGTGCCAGCAGCTCTGGGGGGGCAGATACGCAGTATTTT. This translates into CASSSGGADTQYF.

CDR3 in DNA: TGTGCCTGGAGTGTAACGGGAGAGGCGGGCTACACCTTC. Amino acids: CAWSVTGEAGYTF. V and J are TRBV30 and TRBJ1-2, with no clear D. V was shortened by 0 bases and J by 8 bases, with 13 bases between the two germline ends. The CDR3 has 13 residues. CDR1 and CDR2 from the germline V gene are GTSNPN and SVGIG (reference sequence). The complete variable domain, with remaining parts taken from reference TRBV30 and TRBJ1-2, reads SQTIHQWPATLVQPVGSPLSLECTVEGTSNPNLYWYRQAAGRGLQLLFYSVGIGQISSEVPQNLSASRPQDRQFILSSKKLLLSDSGFYLCAWSVTGEAGYTFGSGTRLTVV.

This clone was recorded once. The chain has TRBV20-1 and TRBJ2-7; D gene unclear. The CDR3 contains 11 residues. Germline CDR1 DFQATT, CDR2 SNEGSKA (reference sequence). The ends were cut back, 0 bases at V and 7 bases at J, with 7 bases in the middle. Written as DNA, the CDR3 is TGCAGTGCTAGAGATGTCAGGGAGCAGTACTTC. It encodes CSARDVREQYF.

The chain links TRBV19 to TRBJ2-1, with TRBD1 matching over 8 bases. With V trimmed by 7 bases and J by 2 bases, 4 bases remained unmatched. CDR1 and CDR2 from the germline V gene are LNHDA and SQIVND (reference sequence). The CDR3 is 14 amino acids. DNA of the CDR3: TGTGCCAGTACGGCGGACAGGGCCTACAATGAGCAGTTCTTC. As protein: CASTADRAYNEQFF. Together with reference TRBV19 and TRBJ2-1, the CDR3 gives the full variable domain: DGGITQSPKYLFRKEGQNVTLSCEQNLNHDAMYWYRQDPGQGLRLIYYSQIVNDFQKGDIAEGYSVSREKKESFPLTVTSAQKNPTAFYLCASTADRAYNEQFFGPGTRLTVL.

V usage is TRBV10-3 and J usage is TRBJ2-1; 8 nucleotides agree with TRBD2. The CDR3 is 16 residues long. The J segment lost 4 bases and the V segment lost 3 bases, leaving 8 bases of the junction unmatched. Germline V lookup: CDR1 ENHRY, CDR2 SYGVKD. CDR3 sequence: CAISDPGAGEYNEQFF. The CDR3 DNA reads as TGTGCCATCAGTGACCCCGGAGCGGGGGAGTACAATGAGCAGTTCTTC.

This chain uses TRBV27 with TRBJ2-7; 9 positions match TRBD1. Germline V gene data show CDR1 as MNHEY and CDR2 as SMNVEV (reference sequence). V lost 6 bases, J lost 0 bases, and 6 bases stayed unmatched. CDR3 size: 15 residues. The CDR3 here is CASRMGQGSSYEQYF. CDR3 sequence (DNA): TGTGCCAGCAGGATGGGACAGGGTAGCTCCTACGAGCAGTACTTC.

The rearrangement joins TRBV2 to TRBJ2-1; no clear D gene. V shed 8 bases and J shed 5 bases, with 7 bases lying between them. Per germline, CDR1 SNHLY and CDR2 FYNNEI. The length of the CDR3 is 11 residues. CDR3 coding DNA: TGTGCCAGCGCCGTAAACAATGAGCAGTTCTTC. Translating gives CASAVNNEQFF.

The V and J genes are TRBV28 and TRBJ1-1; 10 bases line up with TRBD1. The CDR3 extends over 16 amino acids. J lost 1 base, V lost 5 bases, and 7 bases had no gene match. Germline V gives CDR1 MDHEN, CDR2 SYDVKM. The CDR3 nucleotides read TGTGCCAGCAGTATTGACAGGGGGCTATGGAACACTGAAGCTTTCTTT. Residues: CASSIDRGLWNTEAFF.

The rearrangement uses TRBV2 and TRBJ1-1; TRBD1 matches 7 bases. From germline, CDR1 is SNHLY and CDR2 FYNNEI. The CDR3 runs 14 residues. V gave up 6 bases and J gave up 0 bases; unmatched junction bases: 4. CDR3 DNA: TGTGCCAGCAGGGGACAGAGGCTGAACACTGAAGCTTTCTTT. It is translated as CASRGQRLNTEAFF. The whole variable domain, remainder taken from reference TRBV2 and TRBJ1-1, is EPEVTQTPSHQVTQMGQEVILRCVPISNHLYFYWYRQILGQKVEFLVSFYNNEISEKSEIFDDQFSVERPDGSNFTLKIRSTKLEDSAMYFCASRGQRLNTEAFFGQGTRLTVV.

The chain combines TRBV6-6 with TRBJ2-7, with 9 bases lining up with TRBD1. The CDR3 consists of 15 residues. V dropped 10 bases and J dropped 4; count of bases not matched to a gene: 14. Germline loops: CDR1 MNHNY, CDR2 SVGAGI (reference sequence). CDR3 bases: TGTGCCACCACCATAAGGGACAGGGTGGGGTACGAGCAGTACTTC. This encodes CATTIRDRVGYEQYF.

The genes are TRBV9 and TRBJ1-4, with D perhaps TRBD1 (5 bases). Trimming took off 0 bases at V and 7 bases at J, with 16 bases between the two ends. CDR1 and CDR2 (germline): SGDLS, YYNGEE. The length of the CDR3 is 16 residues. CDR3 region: CASSVGGAVVPEKLFF. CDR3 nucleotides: TGTGCCAGCAGCGTAGGAGGGGCGGTGGTTCCTGAAAAACTGTTTTTT.

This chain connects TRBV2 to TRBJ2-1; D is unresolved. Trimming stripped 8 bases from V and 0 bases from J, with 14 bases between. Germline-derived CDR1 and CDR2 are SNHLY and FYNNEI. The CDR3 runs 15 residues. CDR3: CASRTELYSYNEQFF. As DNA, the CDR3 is TGTGCCAGCCGCACCGAACTCTACTCCTACAATGAGCAGTTCTTC.

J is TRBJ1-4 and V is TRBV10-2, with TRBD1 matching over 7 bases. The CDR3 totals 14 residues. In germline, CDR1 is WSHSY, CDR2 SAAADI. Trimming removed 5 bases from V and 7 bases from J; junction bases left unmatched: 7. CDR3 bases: TGCGCCAGCAGTAACGTCCCAGGGGGTGAAAAACTGTTTTTT. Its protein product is CASSNVPGGEKLFF.

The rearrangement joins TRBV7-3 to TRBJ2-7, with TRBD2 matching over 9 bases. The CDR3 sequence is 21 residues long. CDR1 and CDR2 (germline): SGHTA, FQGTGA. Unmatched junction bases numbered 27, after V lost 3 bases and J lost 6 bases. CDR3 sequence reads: CASSFGFRFTSGFQRCFEQYF. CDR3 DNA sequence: TGTGCCAGCAGCTTCGGTTTCAGGTTCACTAGCGGGTTCCAGAGGTGTTTCGAGCAGTACTTC.

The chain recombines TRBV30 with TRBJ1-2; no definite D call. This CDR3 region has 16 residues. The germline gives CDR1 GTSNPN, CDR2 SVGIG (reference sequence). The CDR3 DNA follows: TGTGCTACACTATCCCCCCGGGGATGGAATAACTATGGCTACACCTTC. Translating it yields CATLSPRGWNNYGYTF.

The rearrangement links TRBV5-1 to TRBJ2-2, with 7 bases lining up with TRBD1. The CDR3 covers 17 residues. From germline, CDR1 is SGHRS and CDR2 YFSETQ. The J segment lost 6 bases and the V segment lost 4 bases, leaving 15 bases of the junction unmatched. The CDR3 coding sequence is TGCGCCAGCAGCCACGCAACGACAGGGAATAACGCCGGGGAGCTGTTTTTT. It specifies CASSHATTGNNAGELFF.

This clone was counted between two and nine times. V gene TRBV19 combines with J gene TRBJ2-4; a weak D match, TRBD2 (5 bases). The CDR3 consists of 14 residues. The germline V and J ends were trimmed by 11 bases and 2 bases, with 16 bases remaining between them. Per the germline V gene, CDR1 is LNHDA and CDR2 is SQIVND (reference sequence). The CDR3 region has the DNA TGTGCCTCTAACGGAGAGCGGACCAAAAACATTCAGTACTTC. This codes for CASNGERTKNIQYF.

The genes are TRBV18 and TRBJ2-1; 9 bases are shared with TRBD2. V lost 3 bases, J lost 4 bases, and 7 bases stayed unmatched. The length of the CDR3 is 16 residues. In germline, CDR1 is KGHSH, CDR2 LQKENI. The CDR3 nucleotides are TGTGCCAGCTCACCCCTCCAAGCGGGGGGATACAATGAGCAGTTCTTC. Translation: CASSPLQAGGYNEQFF. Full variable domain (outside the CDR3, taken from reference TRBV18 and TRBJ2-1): NAGVMQNPRHLVRRRGQEARLRCSPMKGHSHVYWYRQLPEEGLKFMVYLQKENIIDESGMPKERFSAEFPKEGPSILRIQQVVRGDSAAYFCASSPLQAGGYNEQFFGPGTRLTVL.